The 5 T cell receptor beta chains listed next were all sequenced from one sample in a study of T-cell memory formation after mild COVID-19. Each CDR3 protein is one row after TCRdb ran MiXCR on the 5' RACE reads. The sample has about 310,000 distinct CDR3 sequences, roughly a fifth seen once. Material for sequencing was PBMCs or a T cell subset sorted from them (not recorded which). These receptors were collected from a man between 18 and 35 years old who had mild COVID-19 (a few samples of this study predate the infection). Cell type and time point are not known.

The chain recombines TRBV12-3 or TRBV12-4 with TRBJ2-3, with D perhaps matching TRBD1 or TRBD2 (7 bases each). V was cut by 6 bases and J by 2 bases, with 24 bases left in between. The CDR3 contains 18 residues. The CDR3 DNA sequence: TGTGCCAGCAGGACGGGACAGCCGAGCGGGGAGATCACAGATACGCAGTATTTT. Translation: CASRTGQPSGEITDTQYF.

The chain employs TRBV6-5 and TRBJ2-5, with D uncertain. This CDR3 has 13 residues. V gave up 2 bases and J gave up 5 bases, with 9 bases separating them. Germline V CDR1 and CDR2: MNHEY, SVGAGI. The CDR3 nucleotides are TGTGCCAGCAGTTACCCGGCCGGGGAGACCCAGTACTTC. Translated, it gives CASSYPAGETQYF.

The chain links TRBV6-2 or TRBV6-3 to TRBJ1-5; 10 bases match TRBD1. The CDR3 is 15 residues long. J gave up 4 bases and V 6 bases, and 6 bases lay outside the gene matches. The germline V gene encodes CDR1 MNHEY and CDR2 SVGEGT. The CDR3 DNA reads TGTGCCAGCAGCCGGGACAGGGGTTGGAATCAGCCCCAGCATTTT. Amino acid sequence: CASSRDRGWNQPQHF.

In DNA, the CDR3 is TGTGCCAGGGACAACCGGGACGGAGAGACCCAGTACTTC. It encodes CARDNRDGETQYF. This chain joins TRBV6-8 and TRBJ2-5; D may correspond to TRBD1 or TRBD2 (5 bases each). The CDR3 contains 13 residues. Per the germline V gene, CDR1 is MNHGY and CDR2 is SAAAGT. V lost 9 bases to trimming and J lost 4 bases, with 15 bases between them.

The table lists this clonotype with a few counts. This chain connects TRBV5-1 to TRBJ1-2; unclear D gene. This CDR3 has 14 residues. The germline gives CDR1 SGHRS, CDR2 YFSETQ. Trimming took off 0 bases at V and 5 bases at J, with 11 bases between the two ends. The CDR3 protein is CASSLAQEQYGYTF. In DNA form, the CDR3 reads TGCGCCAGCAGCTTGGCCCAGGAGCAGTATGGCTACACCTTC.